The 32 T cell receptor beta chains below were found in one sample sequenced in a study of T cell responses to AZD1222 COVID-19 vaccine. The table came from immunoSEQ multiplex PCR; TCRdb's copy has only in-frame clones and leaves some out. The sample has roughly 140,000 clones; 93% are singletons. Material: peripheral blood, obtained on day 0 of AZD1222 vaccination. These receptors originate from an adult in good health.

The chain combines TRBV4-3 with TRBJ2-3; 11 bases match TRBD2. V lost 3 bases and J lost 5; bases outside the gene matches: 7. The CDR3 length is 16 residues. In germline, CDR1 is LGHNA, CDR2 YSLEER. Here the CDR3 DNA reads TGCGCCAGCAGCCATGGACCTAGCGGGGGGTTAGATACGCAGTATTTT. As protein: CASSHGPSGGLDTQYF.

This chain connects TRBV9 to TRBJ2-7, with D tentatively TRBD1 or TRBD2 (5 bases each). CDR3 length: 14 amino acids. Between the trimmed V and J ends, which lost 4 bases and 1 base, there was a span of 12 bases. Germline CDR1 reads SGDLS; CDR2 reads YYNGEE. CDR3 DNA: TGTGCCAGCAGCTCCCGGGACCCGTCCTACGAGCAGTACTTC. Translating it yields CASSSRDPSYEQYF.

The V call is TRBV5-1, the J call TRBJ2-2; unclear D gene. Per germline, CDR1 SGHRS and CDR2 YFSETQ. This CDR3 comprises 15 residues. V was trimmed by 4 bases and J by 4 bases, leaving 14 bases between them. The CDR3 region is CASSLENLVTGELFF. The CDR3 region has the DNA TGCGCCAGCAGCCTAGAGAATCTGGTCACCGGGGAGCTGTTTTTT.

The chain joins TRBV10-3 to TRBJ1-1, with 12 bases matching TRBD1. The CDR3 has 15 amino acids. With V trimmed by 10 bases and J by 6 bases, 12 bases remained unmatched. Germline loops: CDR1 ENHRY, CDR2 SYGVKD. The chain's CDR3 is CATTPKRDRGPEAFF. CDR3 nucleotides: TGTGCCACCACCCCGAAGAGGGACAGGGGGCCTGAAGCTTTCTTT.

The rearrangement uses TRBV4-3 and TRBJ1-6; TRBD1 might be the D (5 bases). The V gene lost 0 bases and the J gene lost 6 bases, with 12 bases spanning the gap. In germline, CDR1 is LGHNA, CDR2 YSLEER. The CDR3 is made up of 16 amino acids. Here the CDR3 reads CASSQEWSQGNSPLHF. DNA of the CDR3: TGCGCCAGCAGCCAAGAGTGGAGCCAGGGTAATTCACCCCTCCACTTT.

This clone is a singleton in its sample. V and J are TRBV11-2 and TRBJ2-5, with D perhaps matching TRBD2 (5 bases). From germline, CDR1 is SGHAT and CDR2 FQNNGV. This CDR3 has 16 amino acids. V was trimmed by 5 bases and J by 5 bases, leaving 21 bases between them. The CDR3 DNA follows: TGTGCCAGCAGCACACCCCCGCGGGCAGCGGATGAGACCCAGTACTTC. Translating it yields CASSTPPRAADETQYF.

V gene TRBV28 combines with J gene TRBJ2-7; the D gene is possibly TRBD2 (5 bases). Germline V CDR1 and CDR2: MDHEN, SYDVKM. This CDR3 region has 13 residues. V was cut by 7 bases and J by 7 bases, with 17 bases left in between. The CDR3 is CASTLPGDGEQYF. DNA for the CDR3: TGTGCCAGCACCCTCCCCGGGGATGGTGAGCAGTACTTC. Full variable domain (remainder filled in from reference TRBV28 and TRBJ2-7): DVKVTQSSRYLVKRTGEKVFLECVQDMDHENMFWYRQDPGLGLRLIYFSYDVKMKEKGDIPEGYSVSREKKERFSLILESASTNQTSMYLCASTLPGDGEQYFGPGTRLTVT.

V usage is TRBV4-3 and J usage is TRBJ1-1; D call uncertain. The CDR3 has 15 residues. Germline lookup yields CDR1 LGHNA and CDR2 YSLEER. Trimming removed 0 bases from V and 4 bases from J, with 12 bases in between. In nucleotides, the CDR3 is TGCGCCAGCAGCCAAGATAACCAGGCGTCCACTGAAGCTTTCTTT. Amino acid sequence: CASSQDNQASTEAFF.

V gene TRBV6-5 combines with J gene TRBJ1-3; 8 bases match TRBD1. CDR3 length equals 15 residues. Germline trimming cut 6 bases from V and 4 bases from J; bases unmatched to any gene: 8. CDR1 is MNHEY, CDR2 SVGAGI, per germline. The CDR3 loop is CASSGQGTGGNTIYF. The CDR3 DNA reads as TGTGCCAGCAGCGGACAGGGAACGGGGGGAAACACCATATATTTT.

The chain uses TRBV6-2 or TRBV6-3 and TRBJ2-1; no firm D call. This CDR3 spans 13 amino acids. The germline V gene encodes CDR1 MNHEY and CDR2 SVGEGT. V shed 2 bases and J shed 6 bases, with 8 bases lying between them. CDR3 DNA: TGTGCCAGCAGTTACGGCGTTCGCAATGAGCAGTTCTTC. Residues: CASSYGVRNEQFF.

The V and J genes are TRBV7-2 and TRBJ2-3, with D possibly being TRBD2 (5 bases). The germline V and J ends were trimmed by 2 bases and 0 bases, with 9 bases remaining between them. This CDR3 has 15 residues. From germline, CDR1 is SGHTA and CDR2 FQGNSA. The CDR3 DNA reads as TGTGCCAGCAGCTTAATCCCGGGGAGCACAGATACGCAGTATTTT. Protein product: CASSLIPGSTDTQYF. Supplemented by reference TRBV7-2 and TRBJ2-3, the full variable domain reads GAGVSQSPSNKVTEKGKDVELRCDPISGHTALYWYRQSLGQGLEFLIYFQGNSAPDKSGLPSDRFSAERTGGSVSTLTIQRTQQEDSAVYLCASSLIPGSTDTQYFGPGTRLTVL.

V and J are TRBV18 and TRBJ2-1; D may be TRBD2 (5 bases). This CDR3 comprises 15 residues. Trimming shortened V by 0 bases and J by 7 bases, and 13 bases separated the two germline ends. Germline V CDR1 and CDR2: KGHSH, LQKENI. The CDR3 nucleotides read TGTGCCAGCTCACCACCCGGGGTTCTACGGAATGAGCAGTTCTTC. Its protein is CASSPPGVLRNEQFF.

The rearrangement uses TRBV5-1 and TRBJ2-7; 7 bases match TRBD2. The germline CDR1 and CDR2 sequences are SGHRS and YFSETQ. CDR3 length: 14 amino acids. J lost 6 bases, V lost 10 bases, and 16 bases had no gene match. The CDR3 nucleotides read TGCGCCGAGCACGTGGAGCGGGGTTTTTCCGAGCAGTACTTC. It codes for CAEHVERGFSEQYF.

The V gene is TRBV6-2 or TRBV6-3, the J gene TRBJ2-7; D gene ambiguous. Trimming pared 6 bases from V and 2 bases from J, leaving 5 bases between. CDR3 length: 11 residues. Germline V gene sequence: CDR1 MNHEY, CDR2 SVGEGT. The chain's CDR3 is CASSATYEQYF. In DNA, the CDR3 is TGTGCCAGCAGCGCTACCTACGAGCAGTACTTC.

The genes are TRBV3-1 (or the pseudogene TRBV3-2) and TRBJ2-3; D possibly corresponds to TRBD2 (6 bases). V lost 6 bases and J lost 2, with 18 bases in between. Germline V lookup: CDR1 LGHDT, CDR2 YNNKEL (reference sequence). The CDR3 has 16 residues. The CDR3 spells CASSSLGAGITDTQYF. The CDR3, as DNA: TGTGCCAGCAGTTCCCTAGGGGCGGGGATCACAGATACGCAGTATTTT.

This clone was picked up one time. The genes are TRBV19 and TRBJ1-2; D gene uncertain. The CDR3 is 14 amino acids. The V end lost 8 bases, the J end lost 8 bases, and 21 bases lay between the germline ends. The germline V gene encodes CDR1 LNHDA and CDR2 SQIVND (reference sequence). The CDR3 nucleotides are TGTGCCAGTGAAAACGGGATTCTTAGCGAAGGCTACACCTTC. Its protein product is CASENGILSEGYTF.

The chain carries TRBV30 and TRBJ2-7, with 8 nucleotides matching TRBD2. This CDR3 region has 12 residues. V was clipped by 8 bases and J by 0 bases; unmatched bases: 3. Germline V lookup: CDR1 GTSNPN, CDR2 SVGIG (reference sequence). The CDR3 loop reads CAAGGVSYEQYF. The CDR3 DNA follows: TGTGCCGCCGGGGGGGTCTCCTACGAGCAGTACTTC.

This chain links TRBV7-2 with TRBJ2-3; D perhaps matches TRBD1 (5 bases). The ends were cut back, 5 bases at V and 1 base at J, with 13 bases in the middle. The CDR3 has 15 residues. From germline, CDR1 is SGHTA and CDR2 FQGNSA. CDR3 nucleotides: TGTGCCAGCAGCCCAACGACAGACCGCACAGATACGCAGTATTTT. Translated, it gives CASSPTTDRTDTQYF.

This clone was seen a single time. The J gene is TRBJ2-1, the V gene TRBV14, with D hard to call. The V and J ends lost 3 bases and 1 base respectively, with 10 bases between them. The germline V gene has CDR1 SGHDN and CDR2 FVKESK. This CDR3 is built from 15 residues. CDR3: CASSHRLISYNEQFF. The DNA of the CDR3 is TGTGCCAGCAGCCATAGACTGATTTCCTACAATGAGCAGTTCTTC.

The chain has TRBV6-5 and TRBJ1-1; no clear D. Trimming left V 5 bases short and J 7 bases short, with 14 bases between. The CDR3 totals 13 residues. The germline V gene has CDR1 MNHEY and CDR2 SVGAGI. DNA for the CDR3: TGTGCCAGCAGTAGAGGGATGGGTATTGAAGCTTTCTTT. Protein sequence: CASSRGMGIEAFF.

This chain connects TRBV4-3 to TRBJ1-3; unclear D gene. Germline V gives CDR1 LGHNA, CDR2 YSLEER. There are 17 residues in the CDR3. V lost 4 bases to trimming and J lost 0 bases, with 16 bases between them. CDR3 DNA sequence: TGCGCCAGCAGCCCCACGTGGTTCAGCTTCTCTGGAAACACCATATATTTT. As protein: CASSPTWFSFSGNTIYF.

V and J are TRBV6-5 and TRBJ2-7; the D call may be TRBD1 or TRBD2 (5 bases each). Per germline, CDR1 MNHEY and CDR2 SVGAGI. This CDR3 contains 13 residues. The germline V and J ends were trimmed by 4 bases and 4 bases, with 11 bases remaining between them. The CDR3 DNA sequence: TGTGCCAGCAGTTGGGGGAGAAAATACGAGCAGTACTTC. This encodes CASSWGRKYEQYF.

This clone has a count of ten or more. The chain uses TRBV28 and TRBJ1-4, with 8 bases aligning to TRBD1. V gave up 3 bases and J gave up 11 bases; unmatched junction bases: 8. This CDR3 spans 14 amino acids. The V gene's germline CDR1 is MDHEN and CDR2 SYDVKM. CDR3 sequence reads: CASSFPGTGSKLFF. The DNA of the CDR3 is TGTGCCAGCAGTTTCCCCGGGACAGGATCCAAACTGTTTTTT.

V usage is TRBV18 and J usage is TRBJ2-1; D is uncertain. The CDR3 totals 12 residues. The ends were cut back, 3 bases at V and 8 bases at J, with 8 bases in the middle. Germline CDR1 is KGHSH and CDR2 is LQKENI. The CDR3 sequence is CASSPFGDEQFF. In nucleotides, the CDR3 is TGTGCCAGCTCACCCTTCGGCGATGAGCAGTTCTTC.

The CDR3 nucleotides read TGTGCCAGCAGTGCAGCCGGGACTAGTAGCGAGCAGTACTTC. Protein sequence: CASSAAGTSSEQYF. The V gene is TRBV6-2 or TRBV6-3, the J gene TRBJ2-7; TRBD2 matches at 8 bases. After removal of 5 bases from V and 6 bases from J, the junction contained 9 bases not matched to a gene. The germline CDR1 and CDR2 sequences are MNHEY and SVGEGT. The length of the CDR3 is 14 residues.

The chain joins TRBV7-2 to TRBJ2-7; either TRBD1 or TRBD2 may fit D (6 bases each). Germline V CDR1 and CDR2: SGHTA, FQGNSA. The V and J ends lost 2 bases and 3 bases respectively, with 14 bases between them. The CDR3 spans 15 residues. Written as DNA, the CDR3 is TGTGCCAGCAGCTTATTGACGGGGGCGAACTACGAGCAGTACTTC. It codes for CASSLLTGANYEQYF.

The CDR3 reads CASSWGGGEQYF. The CDR3 DNA reads TGTGCCAGCAGCTGGGGAGGGGGCGAGCAGTACTTC. The chain is built from TRBV7-9 and TRBJ2-7; D perhaps matches TRBD2 (7 bases). Trimming took 4 bases from V and 6 from J, leaving 10 bases between them. The CDR3 sequence is 12 residues long. Germline V gene lookup returns CDR1 SEHNR and CDR2 FQNEAQ (reference sequence).

This clone was seen just once. The chain combines TRBV2 with TRBJ2-7, with D perhaps matching TRBD2 (5 bases). This CDR3 is 13 amino acids long. The germline CDR1 and CDR2 sequences are SNHLY and FYNNEI. Trimming removed 6 bases at V and 3 bases at J, with 12 bases between. CDR3 region: CASRGVANYEQYF. The CDR3 nucleotides are TGTGCCAGCAGGGGAGTAGCGAACTACGAGCAGTACTTC.

V is TRBV5-1 and J is TRBJ2-2; possible D gene TRBD1, 6 bases. V was cut by 1 base and J by 6 bases, with 10 bases left in between. CDR3 length: 14 residues. Germline CDR1 reads SGHRS; CDR2 reads YFSETQ. The DNA of the CDR3 is TGCGCCAGCAGCTTGACAGGGCTAGCCGGGGAGCTGTTTTTT. It codes for CASSLTGLAGELFF. The entire variable domain, with the rest obtained from reference TRBV5-1 and TRBJ2-2, is as follows: KAGVTQTPRYLIKTRGQQVTLSCSPISGHRSVSWYQQTPGQGLQFLFEYFSETQRNKGNFPGRFSGRQFSNSRSEMNVSTLELGDSALYLCASSLTGLAGELFFGEGSRLTVL.

This clone was counted once. V gene TRBV19 combines with J gene TRBJ1-1; D is uncertain. The CDR3 is made up of 14 amino acids. The V end lost 3 bases, the J end lost 4 bases, and 12 bases lay between the germline ends. Germline V gene lookup returns CDR1 LNHDA and CDR2 SQIVND (reference sequence). The CDR3 spells CASSILPLGTEAFF. The DNA of the CDR3 is TGTGCCAGTAGTATTTTGCCACTGGGCACTGAAGCTTTCTTT.

The rearrangement links TRBV19 to TRBJ1-4; the D is unclear. The CDR3 length is 15 residues. Germline V CDR1 and CDR2: LNHDA, SQIVND (reference sequence). Trimming took 7 bases from V and 4 from J, leaving 16 bases between them. This CDR3 is CASKPGVTFNEKLFF. CDR3 in DNA: TGTGCCAGTAAACCTGGAGTGACTTTTAATGAAAAACTGTTTTTT. The whole variable domain, filled in from reference TRBV19 and TRBJ1-4, reads DGGITQSPKYLFRKEGQNVTLSCEQNLNHDAMYWYRQDPGQGLRLIYYSQIVNDFQKGDIAEGYSVSREKKESFPLTVTSAQKNPTAFYLCASKPGVTFNEKLFFGSGTQLSVL.

The chain combines TRBV24-1 with TRBJ2-7; perhaps TRBD2 as D (6 bases). CDR1 and CDR2 (germline): KGHDR, SFDVKD. V was clipped by 9 bases and J by 3 bases, with 17 bases between them. This CDR3 spans 14 amino acids. The DNA of the CDR3 is TGTGCCACCCCCCGAGGAGGGTCAAGCTACGAGCAGTACTTC. Translating it yields CATPRGGSSYEQYF.